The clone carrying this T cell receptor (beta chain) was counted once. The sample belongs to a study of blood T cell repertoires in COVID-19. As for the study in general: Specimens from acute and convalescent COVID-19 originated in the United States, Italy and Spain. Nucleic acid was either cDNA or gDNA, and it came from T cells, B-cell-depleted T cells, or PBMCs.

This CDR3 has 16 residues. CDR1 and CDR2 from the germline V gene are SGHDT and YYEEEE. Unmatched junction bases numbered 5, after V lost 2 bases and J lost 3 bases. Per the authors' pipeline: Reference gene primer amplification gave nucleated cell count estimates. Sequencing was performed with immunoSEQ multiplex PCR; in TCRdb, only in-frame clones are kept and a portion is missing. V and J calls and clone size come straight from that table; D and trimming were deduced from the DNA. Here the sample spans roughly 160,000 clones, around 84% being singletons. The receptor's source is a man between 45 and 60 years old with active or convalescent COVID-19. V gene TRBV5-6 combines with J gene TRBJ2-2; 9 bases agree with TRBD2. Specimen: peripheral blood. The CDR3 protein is CASSFSGRLDTGELFF. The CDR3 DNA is TGTGCCAGCAGCTTTAGCGGGAGATTAGACACCGGGGAGCTGTTTTTT.